The TCR beta chain under discussion was sequenced for a study of regulatory T cells in long-lasting Graves disease. General study points: Among samples with persistent disease, TRBV28, TRBJ1-2 and TRBJ2-5 were favored.

Through Arm-PCR of CDR3 regions and iRepertoire HTBI primers, TCR beta libraries were built. TCRdb itself ran the multiplex PCR reads through MiXCR, one entry per CDR3 protein. Of about 520,000 distinct CDR3 sequences listed, 12% are singletons. The CDR3 length is 12 residues. Trimming removed 6 bases from V and 5 bases from J, with 10 bases in between. This clonotype has a count of ten or more. The antigen is not known. Indicated time point: newly diagnosed GD, antithyroid drugs for less than 3 months. Construction of the TCR library relied on RNA isolated from PBMCs. These records were also assigned to another study, of T cells in Graves' hyperthyroidism and ophthalmopathy. That study adds: An initial round of RT-PCR targeting the TCR CDR3 relied on the HTBI primer set.

The starting material was peripheral blood mononuclear cells (PBMCs), obtained at new diagnosis, from a patient treated with antithyroid drugs. The V gene is TRBV12-3 or TRBV12-4, the J gene TRBJ2-5, with D unclear. The sequence was collected from a young woman with Graves disease. The CDR3 DNA follows: TGTGCCAGCAGCCTAGTACGGGAGACCCAGTACTTC. It yields the protein CASSLVRETQYF.